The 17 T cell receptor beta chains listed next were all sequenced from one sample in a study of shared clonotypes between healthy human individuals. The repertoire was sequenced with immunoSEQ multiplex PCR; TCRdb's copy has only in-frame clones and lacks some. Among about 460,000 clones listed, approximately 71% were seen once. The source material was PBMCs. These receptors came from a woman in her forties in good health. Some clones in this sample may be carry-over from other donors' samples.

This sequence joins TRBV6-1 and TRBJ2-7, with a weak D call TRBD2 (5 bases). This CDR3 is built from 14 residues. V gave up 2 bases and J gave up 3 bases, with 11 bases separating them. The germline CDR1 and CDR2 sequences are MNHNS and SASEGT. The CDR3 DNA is TGTGCCAGCAGTGAATTAGCGCTACACTACGAGCAGTACTTC. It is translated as CASSELALHYEQYF.

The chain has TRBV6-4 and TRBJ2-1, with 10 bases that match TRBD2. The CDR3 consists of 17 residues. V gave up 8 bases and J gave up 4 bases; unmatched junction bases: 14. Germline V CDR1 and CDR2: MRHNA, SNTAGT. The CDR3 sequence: CASPLAGAAGGYNEQFF. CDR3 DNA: TGTGCCAGCCCTCTAGCGGGAGCGGCCGGAGGGTACAATGAGCAGTTCTTC.

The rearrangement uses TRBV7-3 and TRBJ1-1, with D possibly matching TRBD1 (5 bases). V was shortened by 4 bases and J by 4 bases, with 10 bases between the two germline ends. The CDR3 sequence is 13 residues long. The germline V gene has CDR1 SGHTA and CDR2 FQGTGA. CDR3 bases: TGTGCCAGCAGCTCAGGGTGGGGCACTGAAGCTTTCTTT. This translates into CASSSGWGTEAFF.

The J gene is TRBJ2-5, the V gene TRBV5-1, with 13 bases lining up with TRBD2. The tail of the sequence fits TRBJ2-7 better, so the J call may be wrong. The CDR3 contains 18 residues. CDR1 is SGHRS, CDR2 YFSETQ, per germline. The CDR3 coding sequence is TGCGCCAGCAGCCTTGGGACTAGCGGGAAACCGGGGGAAGACGAGCAGTACTTC. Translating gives CASSLGTSGKPGEDEQYF.

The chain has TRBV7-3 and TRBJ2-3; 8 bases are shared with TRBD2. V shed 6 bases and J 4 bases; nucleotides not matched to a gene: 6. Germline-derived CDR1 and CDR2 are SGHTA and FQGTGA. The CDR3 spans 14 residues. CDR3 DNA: TGTGCCAGCAGTTGGCGCGGGAGGTCAGATACGCAGTATTTT. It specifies CASSWRGRSDTQYF. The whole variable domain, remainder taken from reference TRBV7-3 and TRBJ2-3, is GAGVSQTPSNKVTEKGKYVELRCDPISGHTALYWYRQSLGQGPEFLIYFQGTGAADDSGLPNDRFFAVRPEGSVSTLKIQRTERGDSAVYLCASSWRGRSDTQYFGPGTRLTVL.

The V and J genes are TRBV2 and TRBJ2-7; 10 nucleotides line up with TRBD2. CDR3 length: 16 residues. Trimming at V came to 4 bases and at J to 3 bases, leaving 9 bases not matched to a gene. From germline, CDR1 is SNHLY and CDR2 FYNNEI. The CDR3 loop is CASSGQGTSAIYEQYF. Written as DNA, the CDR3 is TGTGCCAGCAGTGGACAGGGGACTAGCGCCATCTACGAGCAGTACTTC.

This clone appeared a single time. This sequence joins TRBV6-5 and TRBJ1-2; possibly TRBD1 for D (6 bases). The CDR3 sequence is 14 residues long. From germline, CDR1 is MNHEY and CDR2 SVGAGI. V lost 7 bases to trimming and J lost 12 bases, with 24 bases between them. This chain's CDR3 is CASKGGYGYGRHTF. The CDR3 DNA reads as TGTGCCAGCAAGGGGGGCTATGGCTACGGACGACACACCTTC.

The CDR3 region is CASSLGLRPQGYGYTF. In DNA form, the CDR3 reads TGCGCCAGCAGCTTGGGTCTTAGGCCTCAGGGCTATGGCTACACCTTC. This chain uses TRBV5-1 with TRBJ1-2; TRBD1 is a possible D gene (5 bases). The CDR3 has 16 amino acids. Germline CDR1 SGHRS, CDR2 YFSETQ. V lost 0 bases, J lost 4 bases, and 16 bases lay in between.

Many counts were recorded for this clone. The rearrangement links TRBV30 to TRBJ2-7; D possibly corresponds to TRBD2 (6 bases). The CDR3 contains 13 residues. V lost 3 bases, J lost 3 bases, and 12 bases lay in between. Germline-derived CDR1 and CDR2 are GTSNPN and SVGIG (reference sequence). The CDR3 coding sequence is TGTGCCTGGAGGGGGGGAGCCGGCTACGAGCAGTACTTC. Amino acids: CAWRGGAGYEQYF.

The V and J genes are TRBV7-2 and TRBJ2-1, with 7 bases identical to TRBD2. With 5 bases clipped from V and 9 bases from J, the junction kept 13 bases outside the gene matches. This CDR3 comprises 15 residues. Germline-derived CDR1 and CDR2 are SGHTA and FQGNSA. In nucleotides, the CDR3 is TGTGCCAGCAGCGTTACTAGCGCGGGGTCGGGTGAGCAGTTCTTC. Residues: CASSVTSAGSGEQFF.

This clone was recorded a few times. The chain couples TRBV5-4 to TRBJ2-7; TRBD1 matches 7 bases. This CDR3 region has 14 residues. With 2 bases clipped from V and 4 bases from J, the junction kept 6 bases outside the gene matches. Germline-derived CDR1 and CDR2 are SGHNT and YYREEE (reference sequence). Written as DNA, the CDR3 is TGTGCCAGCAGCTTCTCAGGGGGTGGGTACGAGCAGTACTTC. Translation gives CASSFSGGGYEQYF.

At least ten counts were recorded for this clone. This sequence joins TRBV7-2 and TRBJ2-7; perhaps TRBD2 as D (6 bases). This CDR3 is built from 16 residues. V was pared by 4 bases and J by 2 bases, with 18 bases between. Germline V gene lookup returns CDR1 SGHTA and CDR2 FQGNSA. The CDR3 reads CASSSVWGRTTYEQYF. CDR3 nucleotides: TGTGCCAGCAGCTCCGTCTGGGGGAGGACTACCTACGAGCAGTACTTC.

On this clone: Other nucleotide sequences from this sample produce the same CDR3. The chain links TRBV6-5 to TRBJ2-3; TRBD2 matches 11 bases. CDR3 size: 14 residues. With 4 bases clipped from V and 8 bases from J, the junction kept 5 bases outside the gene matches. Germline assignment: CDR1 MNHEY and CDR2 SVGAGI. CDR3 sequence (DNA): TGTGCCAGCAGTTCAACTAGCGGGAGCGGTACGCAGTATTTT. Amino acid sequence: CASSSTSGSGTQYF.

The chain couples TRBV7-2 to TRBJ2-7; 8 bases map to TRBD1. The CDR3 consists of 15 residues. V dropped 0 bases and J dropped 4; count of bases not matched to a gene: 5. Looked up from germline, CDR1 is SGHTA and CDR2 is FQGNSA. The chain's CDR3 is CASSLAVGQAYEQYF. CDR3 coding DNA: TGTGCCAGCAGCTTAGCCGTGGGACAGGCTTACGAGCAGTACTTC.

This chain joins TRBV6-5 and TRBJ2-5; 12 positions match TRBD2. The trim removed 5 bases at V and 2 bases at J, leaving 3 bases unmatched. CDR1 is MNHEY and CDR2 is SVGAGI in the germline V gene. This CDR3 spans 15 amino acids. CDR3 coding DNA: TGTGCCAGCAGTCGGACTAGCGGGGTACAAGAGACCCAGTACTTC. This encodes CASSRTSGVQETQYF.

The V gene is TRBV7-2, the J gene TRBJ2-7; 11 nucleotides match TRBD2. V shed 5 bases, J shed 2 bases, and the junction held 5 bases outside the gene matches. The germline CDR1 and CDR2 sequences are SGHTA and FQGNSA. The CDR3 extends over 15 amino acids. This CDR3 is CASSEGLAETYEQYF. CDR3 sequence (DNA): TGTGCCAGCAGCGAGGGACTAGCGGAAACCTACGAGCAGTACTTC.

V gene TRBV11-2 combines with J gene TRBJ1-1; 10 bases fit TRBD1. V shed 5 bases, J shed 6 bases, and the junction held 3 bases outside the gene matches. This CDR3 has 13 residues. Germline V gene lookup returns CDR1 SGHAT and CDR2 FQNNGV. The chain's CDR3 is CASSRGQGAEAFF. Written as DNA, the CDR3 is TGTGCCAGCAGCCGTGGACAGGGGGCTGAAGCTTTCTTT.